A single sample gave rise to the 18 T cell receptor beta chains below, sequenced in a study of human CD4 T cells and Enterobacteriaceae. FACS sorting after about 6-7 days collected CFSE-low CD25+ ICOS+ proliferating activated T cells. Memory CD4+ T cells were CFSE-labeled and cultured 2:1 with antigen-pulsed autologous monocytes. Sorting took every CD4+ cell except CD45RA+CCR7+CD95- naive cells, reaching over 98% purity. Data came from immunoSEQ multiplex PCR; TCRdb stores just in-frame clones and leaves some out. The sample includes about 130 clones, more than 35% of them seen just once. Material for sequencing was bacteria-reactive CD4+ T cells grown in culture. As to subset: CFSE-low proliferating memory CD4 T cells sorted after in vitro stimulation with a heat-inactivated bacterium or M. tuberculosis lysate. These receptors came from a human donor in good health.

For the CDR3, the DNA is TGTGCCAGCAGCCAAGAGTTGGTGAACACTGAAGCTTTCTTT. Translated, it gives CASSQELVNTEAFF. V and J are TRBV5-6 and TRBJ1-1; D ambiguous. V lost 4 bases to trimming and J lost 0 bases, with 10 bases between them. This CDR3 is 14 amino acids long. Germline values: CDR1 SGHDT, CDR2 YYEEEE. The whole variable domain, filled in from reference TRBV5-6 and TRBJ1-1, reads DAGVTQSPTHLIKTRGQQVTLRCSPKSGHDTVSWYQQALGQGPQFIFQYYEEEERQRGNFPDRFSGHQFPNYSSELNVNALLLGDSALYLCASSQELVNTEAFFGQGTRLTVV.

This clone occurred a few times. The V and J genes are TRBV7-8 and TRBJ2-7, with TRBD1 matching over 7 bases. The ends lost 4 bases at V and 0 bases at J; junction bases unmatched: 3. Per the germline V gene, CDR1 is SGHVS and CDR2 is FQNEAQ. CDR3 length: 14 amino acids. The CDR3 DNA sequence: TGTGCCAGCAGCTCCGACAGGGTCTCCTACGAGCAGTACTTC. Protein sequence: CASSSDRVSYEQYF.

V is TRBV2 and J is TRBJ2-7, with 11 bases matching TRBD2. V was clipped by 6 bases and J by 7 bases; unmatched bases: 5. The CDR3 totals 13 residues. Germline values: CDR1 SNHLY, CDR2 FYNNEI. The DNA of the CDR3 is TGTGCCAGCAGCTTAGCGGGAGGGTATGAGCAGTACTTC. Amino acids: CASSLAGGYEQYF.

This clone is hyperexpanded within its sample. The chain is built from TRBV9 and TRBJ1-2; 8 bases match TRBD1. CDR1 and CDR2 (germline): SGDLS, YYNGEE. With V trimmed by 4 bases and J by 2 bases, 4 bases remained unmatched. The CDR3 extends over 14 amino acids. The CDR3 loop is CASSPGQGNYGYTF. The DNA of the CDR3 is TGTGCCAGCAGCCCCGGACAGGGAAACTATGGCTACACCTTC.

This clone is labeled as large (0.1 to 1%). The chain is built from TRBV5-1 and TRBJ2-5; unclear D gene. Germline CDR1 reads SGHRS; CDR2 reads YFSETQ. The CDR3 spans 14 residues. Trimming cost V 0 bases and J 5 bases, with 11 bases left between them. CDR3 region: CASSLAGLRETQYF. The CDR3 region has the DNA TGCGCCAGCAGCTTGGCCGGGTTACGGGAGACCCAGTACTTC. Based on the CDR3 plus reference TRBV5-1 and TRBJ2-5, the full variable domain is KAGVTQTPRYLIKTRGQQVTLSCSPISGHRSVSWYQQTPGQGLQFLFEYFSETQRNKGNFPGRFSGRQFSNSRSEMNVSTLELGDSALYLCASSLAGLRETQYFGPGTRLLVL.

The rearrangement uses TRBV7-9 and TRBJ2-3, with 7 bases fitting TRBD2. Per germline, CDR1 SEHNR and CDR2 FQNEAQ (reference sequence). V was pared by 3 bases and J by 0 bases, with 3 bases of the junction left unmatched. The CDR3 extends over 15 amino acids. The CDR3 is CASSFSAGSTDTQYF. The CDR3 nucleotides are TGTGCCAGCAGCTTTTCAGCGGGGAGCACAGATACGCAGTATTTT.

This chain connects TRBV7-1 to TRBJ2-5, with D maybe TRBD2 (5 bases). TRBV7-1 qualifies as an ORF whose function is uncertain. Trimming left V 5 bases short and J 1 base short, with 14 bases between. This CDR3 is 15 amino acids long. The CDR3 spells CASSVGSSLQETQYF. DNA for the CDR3: TGTGCCAGCAGCGTAGGCTCTAGCCTCCAAGAGACCCAGTACTTC.

This clone occurred a few times. V and J are TRBV5-6 and TRBJ1-1; 9 bases line up with TRBD1. Trimming removed 3 bases from V and 6 bases from J; junction bases left unmatched: 6. This CDR3 region has 14 residues. CDR1 is SGHDT and CDR2 is YYEEEE in the germline V gene. The CDR3 loop reads CASSWGQGGAEAFF. The DNA for the CDR3 is TGTGCCAGCAGCTGGGGACAGGGCGGCGCTGAAGCTTTCTTT.

This clone is hyperexpanded in the sample. The chain uses TRBV11-2 and TRBJ2-7, with 8 bases identical to TRBD1. The CDR3 has 13 amino acids. Germline V lookup: CDR1 SGHAT, CDR2 FQNNGV. Germline trimming cut 0 bases from V and 6 bases from J; bases unmatched to any gene: 1. This CDR3 reads CASSLDRGREQYF. The DNA for the CDR3 is TGTGCCAGCAGCTTAGACAGGGGGCGCGAGCAGTACTTC.

V is TRBV7-9 and J is TRBJ1-1; D is possibly TRBD1 (6 bases). CDR3 size: 15 residues. Germline loops: CDR1 SEHNR, CDR2 FQNEAQ (reference sequence). Trimming removed 5 bases from V and 1 base from J, with 14 bases in between. The CDR3 here is CASSILTGPNTEAFF. Written as DNA, the CDR3 is TGTGCCAGCAGCATACTGACAGGCCCGAACACTGAAGCTTTCTTT.

In its sample, this clone ranks as large (0.1 to 1%). The genes are TRBV19 and TRBJ2-7; either TRBD1 or TRBD2 may fit D (5 bases each). Per germline, CDR1 LNHDA and CDR2 SQIVND (reference sequence). V shed 5 bases and J shed 7 bases, with 21 bases lying between them. The CDR3 spans 15 residues. CDR3 residues: CASSSEPGPWREQYF. For the CDR3, the DNA is TGTGCCAGTAGTTCTGAACCGGGACCCTGGAGGGAGCAGTACTTC.

This rearrangement joins TRBV25-1 to TRBJ2-2, with TRBD1 as a possible D gene (6 bases). Germline lookup yields CDR1 MGHDK and CDR2 SYGVNS. Between the trimmed V and J ends, which lost 7 bases and 5 bases, there was a span of 14 bases. This CDR3 contains 14 residues. CDR3 sequence reads: CASTKQGATGELFF. As DNA, the CDR3 is TGTGCCAGCACTAAACAGGGAGCGACCGGGGAGCTGTTTTTT.

The table lists this clone with a few counts. This chain joins TRBV5-8 and TRBJ2-5; D unclear. The CDR3 consists of 13 residues. Germline loops: CDR1 SGHTS, CDR2 YDEGEE. V was pared by 4 bases and J by 2 bases, with 9 bases between. The CDR3 nucleotides read TGTGCCAGCAGCCATTATCAACAAGAGACCCAGTACTTC. The encoded protein is CASSHYQQETQYF.

The chain recombines TRBV22-1 with TRBJ1-2. TRBV22-1 is classified as a pseudogene. The CDR3 consists of 17 residues. The CDR3 region is CPGRAFRKREKTYGYTF. CDR3 bases: TGTCCTGGGAGAGCATTCCGAAAGCGAGAAAAGACCTATGGCTACACCTTC.

CDR3: CASSPGQGNYGYTF. CDR3 DNA sequence: TGTGCCAGCAGCCCCGGACAGGGAAACTATGGCTACACCTTC. The V and J genes are TRBV21-1 and TRBJ1-2; TRBD1 is the table's D call and was not checked against the DNA. TRBV21-1 is tagged as a pseudogene. CDR3 length: 14 residues.

This chain joins TRBV4-3 and TRBJ2-1; D gene unclear. The germline V gene encodes CDR1 LGHNA and CDR2 YSLEER. The CDR3 runs 13 residues. Trimming took off 0 bases at V and 8 bases at J, with 8 bases between the two ends. DNA of the CDR3: TGCGCCAGCAGCCAAGATATACCCGATGAGCAGTTCTTC. This translates into CASSQDIPDEQFF.

The genes are TRBV4-2 and TRBJ2-5; D remains unclear. V dropped 3 bases and J dropped 2 bases, with 7 bases sitting between them. Germline assignment: CDR1 LGHNA and CDR2 YNFKEQ. The CDR3 has 13 amino acids. CDR3 loop: CASSHYQQETQYF. As DNA, the CDR3 is TGTGCCAGCAGCCATTATCAACAAGAGACCCAGTACTTC.

In its sample, this clone ranks as large. The chain uses TRBV5-1 and TRBJ1-3; D may be TRBD1 (6 bases). The germline CDR1 and CDR2 sequences are SGHRS and YFSETQ. This CDR3 spans 15 amino acids. V lost 4 bases, J lost 0 bases, and 11 bases lay in between. CDR3 protein: CASSGGQSSGNTIYF. For the CDR3, the DNA is TGCGCCAGCAGCGGTGGACAGTCCTCTGGAAACACCATATATTTT.